These 13 T cell receptor beta chains were all obtained from the same sample, sequenced in a study of identical twins. TCRdb ran MiXCR on the 5' RACE reads and lists one entry per CDR3 protein. This table has 450,000 to 500,000 distinct CDR3 sequences, roughly an eighth appearing once. The data were also submitted as part of a second study, on yellow fever vaccine responses in identical twins.

The sample taken for sequencing was CD4+ T cells sorted from blood. Every receptor here comes from a woman aged 18-29 years in good health.

This clonotype was picked up a small number of times. V is TRBV6-2 or TRBV6-3 and J is TRBJ1-1; 7 bases fit TRBD1. The ends lost 5 bases at V and 5 bases at J; junction bases unmatched: 8. Per the germline V gene, CDR1 is MNHEY and CDR2 is SVGEGT. This CDR3 region has 14 residues. Written as DNA, the CDR3 is TGTGCCAGCAGTCGCGCAGGGGGAGGTACTGAAGCTTTCTTT. Protein product: CASSRAGGGTEAFF.

This clonotype showed up just a few times. The V gene is TRBV7-9, the J gene TRBJ2-1; TRBD1 matches at 7 bases. Germline-derived CDR1 and CDR2 are SEHNR and FQNEAQ (reference sequence). The length of the CDR3 is 15 residues. V gave up 1 base and J gave up 3 bases; unmatched junction bases: 3. The CDR3 loop reads CASSLEGAYYNEQFF. The CDR3 DNA sequence: TGTGCCAGCAGCTTAGAGGGGGCTTACTACAATGAGCAGTTCTTC.

A few counts support this clonotype. This chain connects TRBV7-2 to TRBJ2-1, with D perhaps matching TRBD2 (6 bases). Germline values: CDR1 SGHTA, CDR2 FQGNSA. There are 13 residues in the CDR3. Trimming pared 7 bases from V and 7 bases from J, leaving 14 bases between. CDR3 sequence (DNA): TGTGCCAGCATCAAGCCTGGGACTAATGAGCAGTTCTTC. This sequence encodes CASIKPGTNEQFF.

There are a few counts of this clonotype. The J gene is TRBJ2-6, the V gene TRBV18, with TRBD1 matching 7 bases. CDR3 size: 18 residues. CDR1 KGHSH and CDR2 LQKENI come from the germline V gene. V was clipped by 5 bases and J by 0 bases; unmatched bases: 10. The DNA for the CDR3 is TGTGCCAGCTCAACTTCCGGGACAGACCTCTCTGGGGCCAACGTCCTGACTTTC. Amino acid sequence: CASSTSGTDLSGANVLTF. Combining the CDR3 with reference TRBV18 and TRBJ2-6 gives the whole variable domain NAGVMQNPRHLVRRRGQEARLRCSPMKGHSHVYWYRQLPEEGLKFMVYLQKENIIDESGMPKERFSAEFPKEGPSILRIQQVVRGDSAAYFCASSTSGTDLSGANVLTFGAGSRLTVL.

A few counts support this clonotype. The V and J genes are TRBV20-1 and TRBJ2-5; D possibly corresponds to TRBD1 (5 bases). The CDR3 sequence is 15 residues long. From germline, CDR1 is DFQATT and CDR2 SNEGSKA (reference sequence). The V and J ends lost 2 bases and 1 base respectively, with 14 bases between them. Here the CDR3 DNA reads TGCAGTGCTAGACGTAAAGGGGCCGTCCAAGAGACCCAGTACTTC. Encoded protein: CSARRKGAVQETQYF.

CDR3 residues: CATSDTGWDIQYF. CDR3 bases: TGTGCCACCAGTGATACAGGGTGGGACATTCAGTACTTC. This sequence joins TRBV24-1 and TRBJ2-4, with D maybe TRBD1 (6 bases). Germline CDR1 KGHDR, CDR2 SFDVKD. This CDR3 comprises 13 residues. Trimming took off 3 bases at V and 8 bases at J, with 10 bases between the two ends.

Only a few counts were recorded for this clonotype. This chain connects TRBV11-2 to TRBJ2-3, with TRBD2 identical over 10 bases. Germline V gene sequence: CDR1 SGHAT, CDR2 FQNNGV. V dropped 4 bases and J dropped 4; count of bases not matched to a gene: 11. This CDR3 spans 17 amino acids. The CDR3 is CASSSETLAGLSDTQYF. The CDR3 region has the DNA TGTGCCAGCAGCTCCGAAACACTAGCGGGACTGTCAGATACGCAGTATTTT.

This clonotype came up many times. The chain joins TRBV20-1 to TRBJ1-2; the D gene is possibly TRBD1 (5 bases). CDR1 is DFQATT and CDR2 is SNEGSKA in the germline V gene (reference sequence). The CDR3 consists of 12 residues. V shed 3 bases and J shed 2 bases, with 7 bases lying between them. The CDR3 is CSASAGNYGYTF. The DNA of the CDR3 is TGCAGTGCTAGTGCAGGGAACTATGGCTACACCTTC.

This clonotype occurred a few times. The J gene is TRBJ2-7, the V gene TRBV3-1; 8 nucleotides match TRBD2. CDR3 size: 15 residues. In germline, CDR1 is LGHDT, CDR2 YNNKEL (reference sequence). V shed 5 bases and J 6 bases; nucleotides not matched to a gene: 12. The CDR3 DNA reads TGTGCCAGCAGCGCTATAAGCGGGAGATTTGGCGAGCAGTACTTC. It codes for CASSAISGRFGEQYF.

This clonotype was picked up many times. The chain links TRBV7-2 to TRBJ2-7; D possibly corresponds to TRBD1 (6 bases). V lost 3 bases, J lost 1 base, and 7 bases lay in between. Germline CDR1 SGHTA, CDR2 FQGNSA. The CDR3 runs 13 residues. Here the CDR3 DNA reads TGTGCCAGCAGCTTCACAGGGTCCTACGAGCAGTACTTC. Amino acids: CASSFTGSYEQYF.

This chain links TRBV6-5 with TRBJ1-2; D is perhaps TRBD1 (6 bases). The CDR3 sequence is 15 residues long. V shed 4 bases and J shed 4 bases, with 16 bases lying between them. Germline V gene sequence: CDR1 MNHEY, CDR2 SVGAGI. This CDR3 reads CASSSYGQSSYGYTF. CDR3 DNA: TGTGCCAGCAGTTCATATGGACAGAGCTCCTATGGCTACACCTTC.

The chain links TRBV6-5 to TRBJ2-1; D not certain. This CDR3 comprises 17 residues. CDR1 MNHEY and CDR2 SVGAGI come from the germline V gene. V was cut by 4 bases and J by 0 bases, with 16 bases left in between. CDR3 in DNA: TGTGCCAGCAGTTGGACCCAATGGCCTAGCTCCTACAATGAGCAGTTCTTC. Translating gives CASSWTQWPSSYNEQFF.

This clonotype was detected many times. The rearrangement links TRBV10-1 to TRBJ2-2; 9 bases align to TRBD1. The CDR3 runs to 14 residues. V dropped 6 bases and J dropped 7; count of bases not matched to a gene: 6. The germline gives CDR1 WNHNN, CDR2 SYGVQD (reference sequence). The CDR3 protein is CASRGQGPYGELFF. In nucleotides, the CDR3 is TGCGCCAGCAGGGGACAGGGTCCGTACGGGGAGCTGTTTTTT.